This TCR beta chain stems from a study of control samples from healthy donors and cancer patients. Libraries were prepared by immunoSEQ multiplex PCR; TCRdb keeps only in-frame clonotypes and omits some of them. Of about 150,000 clones listed, approximately 92% are singletons. The material sequenced was blood. The sequence derives from a woman aged 40-49 years in good health.

This CDR3 reads CAWTPGQGHDNVNTIYF. CDR3 coding DNA: TGTGCCTGGACGCCGGGACAGGGCCACGACAATGTGAACACCATATATTTT. The chain carries TRBV30 and TRBJ1-3; 9 bases line up with TRBD1. The CDR3 is 17 residues long. V shed 4 bases, J shed 7 bases, and the junction held 17 bases outside the gene matches. Germline CDR1 is GTSNPN and CDR2 is SVGIG (reference sequence).